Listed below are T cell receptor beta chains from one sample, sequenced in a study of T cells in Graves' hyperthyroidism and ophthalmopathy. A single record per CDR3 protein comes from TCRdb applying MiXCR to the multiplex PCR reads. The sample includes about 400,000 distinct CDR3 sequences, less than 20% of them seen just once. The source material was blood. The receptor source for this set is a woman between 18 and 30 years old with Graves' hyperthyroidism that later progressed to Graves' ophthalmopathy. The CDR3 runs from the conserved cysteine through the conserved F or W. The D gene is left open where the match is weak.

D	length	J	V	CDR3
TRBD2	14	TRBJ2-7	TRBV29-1	CSVGDSSGGYEQYF
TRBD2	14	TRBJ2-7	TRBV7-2	CASAGAGGVYEQYF
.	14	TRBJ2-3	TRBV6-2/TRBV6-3	CASSGGMETDTQYF
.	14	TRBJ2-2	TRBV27	CASRTYSFSGELFF
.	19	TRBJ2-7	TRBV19	CASSTNMELGPRPPYEQYF
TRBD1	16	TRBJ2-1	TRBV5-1	CASSLEGTATYNEQFF
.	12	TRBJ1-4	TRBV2	CASSVENEKLFF
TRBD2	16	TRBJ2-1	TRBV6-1	CASTSTSGRIHNEQFF
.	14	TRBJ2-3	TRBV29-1	CSVEGWGQTDTQYF
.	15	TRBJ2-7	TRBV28	CASSLLAAKLGEQYF
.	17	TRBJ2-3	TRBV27	CASSPPGWELGTDTQYF
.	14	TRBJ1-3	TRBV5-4	CASSLEPTGNTIYF
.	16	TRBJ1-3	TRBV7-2	CASSLGPLSSGNTIYF
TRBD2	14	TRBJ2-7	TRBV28	CASSLSGRAYEQYF
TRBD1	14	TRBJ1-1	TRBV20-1	CSATMTGLNTEAFF
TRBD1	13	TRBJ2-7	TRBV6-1	CASRTGTVYEQYF
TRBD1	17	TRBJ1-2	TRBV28	CASSFSLKGATLYGYTF
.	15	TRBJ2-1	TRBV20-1	CSARDRGHLQFGQFF
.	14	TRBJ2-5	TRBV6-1	CASRPSGSTETQYF
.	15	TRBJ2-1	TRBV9	CASSVDGGPYNEQFF
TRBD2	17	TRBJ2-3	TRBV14	CASSQELTAGGADTQYF
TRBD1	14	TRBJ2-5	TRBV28	CASLDRGGQETQYF
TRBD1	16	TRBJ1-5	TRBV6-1	CASRTGGGRGNQPQHF
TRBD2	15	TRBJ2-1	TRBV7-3	CASSFLAGGGNEQFF
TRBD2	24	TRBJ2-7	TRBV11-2	CASSSGRIIGLAGGHSQSSYEQYF
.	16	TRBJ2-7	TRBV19	CASSIGGGTPPREQYF
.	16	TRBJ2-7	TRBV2	CASSDGEGGGSYEQYF
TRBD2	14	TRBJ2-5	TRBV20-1	CSARGTSGSQTQYF